Following are 24 T cell receptor beta chains from one sample sequenced in a study of blood T cell repertoires in COVID-19. The protocol was immunoSEQ multiplex PCR, while the TCRdb copy is restricted to in-frame clones and leaves out a portion. The table has some 170,000 clones, approximately 85% seen once. The material sequenced was peripheral blood. The receptors here all came from a woman aged 55-69 years with acute or convalescent COVID-19.

The rearrangement joins TRBV3-1 (or the pseudogene TRBV3-2) to TRBJ1-1; D unresolved. The CDR3 loop spans 13 amino acids. V shed 9 bases and J shed 3 bases, with 14 bases lying between them. Germline V lookup: CDR1 LGHDT, CDR2 YNNKEL (reference sequence). The CDR3 region is CASAAGSYTEAFF. DNA of the CDR3: TGTGCCAGTGCCGCGGGCAGCTACACTGAAGCTTTCTTT.

The chain combines TRBV19 with TRBJ2-7; tentatively, D is TRBD1 (5 bases). The CDR3 covers 11 residues. Germline V gene lookup returns CDR1 LNHDA and CDR2 SQIVND (reference sequence). V was cut by 10 bases and J by 6 bases, with 13 bases left in between. CDR3: CATSGWSEQYV. In DNA form, the CDR3 reads TGTGCCACCTCAGGGTGGAGCGAGCAGTACGTC.

The V and J genes are TRBV15 and TRBJ2-5; TRBD2 might be the D (7 bases). The CDR3 sequence is 16 residues long. CDR1 and CDR2 (germline): LNHNV, YYDKDF (reference sequence). Trimming removed 6 bases at V and 4 bases at J, with 21 bases between. The CDR3 sequence is CATSHKGGPGLETQYF. Here the CDR3 DNA reads TGTGCCACCAGTCATAAGGGGGGGCCGGGACTAGAGACCCAGTACTTC.

The rearrangement joins TRBV5-1 to TRBJ2-7; 10 bases are a match to TRBD2. Germline V gene sequence: CDR1 SGHRS, CDR2 YFSETQ. The length of the CDR3 is 15 residues. The trim removed 4 bases at V and 5 bases at J, leaving 9 bases unmatched. The CDR3: CASSRLAGGRDEQYF. In nucleotides, the CDR3 is TGCGCCAGCAGCCGCTTAGCGGGAGGACGAGACGAGCAGTACTTC.

The V call is TRBV24-1, the J call TRBJ1-5, with TRBD1 matching 8 bases. Per germline, CDR1 KGHDR and CDR2 SFDVKD. This CDR3 has 18 residues. V was pared by 2 bases and J by 6 bases, with 14 bases of the junction left unmatched. In DNA, the CDR3 is TGTGCCACCAGTGATTCCGGGACAGGTTCAATAAATGGTCAGCCCCAGCATTTT. This translates into CATSDSGTGSINGQPQHF.

This clone was detected once. The CDR3 DNA reads TGTGCCAGCAGCCAAATGAGAGCGGGAAGCACAGATACGCAGTATTTT. Translated: CASSQMRAGSTDTQYF. The chain carries TRBV14 and TRBJ2-3, with 7 bases lining up with TRBD2. V shed 2 bases, J shed 0 bases, and the junction held 5 bases outside the gene matches. The length of the CDR3 is 16 residues. CDR1 and CDR2 from the germline V gene are SGHDN and FVKESK.

Note on this clone: Relative to the germline gene, one junction end is altered; a read error may explain this. In DNA, the CDR3 is TGTGCTAGCAGCTTGACAGTCCCACAGAGCAATCAGCCCCAGCATTTT. It translates to CASSLTVPQSNQPQHF. The rearrangement joins TRBV7-7 to TRBJ1-5; the D gene is possibly TRBD1 (5 bases). The CDR3 is 16 amino acids. Germline lookup yields CDR1 SSHAT and CDR2 FNYEAQ (reference sequence).

The genes are TRBV11-3 and TRBJ1-1, with TRBD1 as a possible D gene (6 bases). CDR3 length: 16 residues. From germline, CDR1 is SGHNT and CDR2 YENEEA. With 5 bases removed from V and 5 bases from J, the gap between germline ends came to 21 bases. The chain's CDR3 is CASSHPGVLDGTEAFF. DNA of the CDR3: TGTGCCAGCAGCCATCCAGGGGTCCTGGATGGGACTGAAGCTTTCTTT.

The chain joins TRBV19 to TRBJ2-1; 15 bases map to TRBD2. Germline V CDR1 and CDR2: LNHDA, SQIVND (reference sequence). The CDR3 is 17 residues long. Trimming cost V 6 bases and J 10 bases; bases outside gene matches: 13. This chain's CDR3 is CASRPGLAGGSKGEQFF. The CDR3 nucleotides are TGTGCCAGTAGGCCGGGACTAGCGGGAGGAAGCAAGGGGGAGCAGTTCTTC.

The chain couples TRBV19 to TRBJ1-6; TRBD1 might be the D (5 bases). Trimming took off 11 bases at V and 6 bases at J, with 14 bases between the two ends. CDR3 length: 13 residues. Germline V gives CDR1 LNHDA, CDR2 SQIVND (reference sequence). The CDR3 DNA reads as TGTGCCTCCTCCCAAGGGGTTAATTCACCCCTCCACTTT. Encoded protein: CASSQGVNSPLHF. Combining the CDR3 with reference TRBV19 and TRBJ1-6 gives the whole variable domain DGGITQSPKYLFRKEGQNVTLSCEQNLNHDAMYWYRQDPGQGLRLIYYSQIVNDFQKGDIAEGYSVSREKKESFPLTVTSAQKNPTAFYLCASSQGVNSPLHFGNGTRLTVT.

V usage is TRBV19 and J usage is TRBJ2-1; tentatively, D is TRBD2 (5 bases). V dropped 7 bases and J dropped 0 bases, with 13 bases sitting between them. There are 15 residues in the CDR3. Germline V CDR1 and CDR2: LNHDA, SQIVND (reference sequence). Here the CDR3 reads CASKNPSSSYNEQFF. The CDR3 nucleotides read TGTGCCAGTAAGAACCCTAGCAGCTCCTACAATGAGCAGTTCTTC.

The chain links TRBV6-5 to TRBJ1-6; TRBD1 agrees at 8 bases. CDR1 is MNHEY, CDR2 SVGAGI, per germline. The CDR3 runs to 14 residues. V lost 6 bases to trimming and J lost 7 bases; unmatched junction nucleotides: 5. The CDR3 spells CASRGTGKNSPLHF. The CDR3 DNA reads as TGTGCCAGCAGAGGGACAGGAAAGAATTCACCCCTCCACTTT.

This clone was seen only once. This rearrangement joins TRBV30 to TRBJ1-1; 11 nucleotides agree with TRBD1. The length of the CDR3 is 14 residues. Germline CDR1 reads GTSNPN; CDR2 reads SVGIG (reference sequence). The J segment lost 7 bases and the V segment lost 3 bases, leaving 7 bases of the junction unmatched. CDR3 amino acids: CAWRGQGARSEAFF. The CDR3 region has the DNA TGTGCCTGGAGAGGACAGGGGGCGCGAAGTGAAGCTTTCTTT. The variable domain in full, with the rest retrieved from reference TRBV30 and TRBJ1-1, is SQTIHQWPATLVQPVGSPLSLECTVEGTSNPNLYWYRQAAGRGLQLLFYSVGIGQISSEVPQNLSASRPQDRQFILSSKKLLLSDSGFYLCAWRGQGARSEAFFGQGTRLTVV.

V and J are TRBV5-1 and TRBJ2-1, with 13 bases identical to TRBD2. The CDR3 sequence is 15 residues long. CDR1 is SGHRS and CDR2 is YFSETQ in the germline V gene. With V trimmed by 4 bases and J by 4 bases, 2 bases remained unmatched. DNA for the CDR3: TGCGCCAGCAGCGTGGGACTAGCGGGGTACAATGAGCAGTTCTTC. Residues: CASSVGLAGYNEQFF.

The V call is TRBV28, the J call TRBJ2-1; 12 bases line up with TRBD2. This CDR3 is built from 19 residues. CDR1 MDHEN and CDR2 SYDVKM come from the germline V gene. The J segment lost 4 bases and the V segment lost 4 bases, leaving 14 bases of the junction unmatched. The CDR3 DNA is TGTGCCAGCAGTTCTAGCGGGAGGGCCTGGGAAATCCAATACAATGAGCAGTTCTTC. Protein: CASSSSGRAWEIQYNEQFF.

This rearrangement joins TRBV5-6 to TRBJ2-3, with D perhaps TRBD1 (7 bases). The germline gives CDR1 SGHDT, CDR2 YYEEEE. The V gene lost 4 bases and the J gene lost 3 bases, with 15 bases spanning the gap. The CDR3 spans 15 residues. CDR3 amino acids: CASSPRGVRTDTQYF. The CDR3 bases are TGTGCCAGCAGCCCCAGGGGGGTGAGGACAGATACGCAGTATTTT.

This clone was detected once. CDR3 in amino acids: CASSFSGQGETEAFF. The CDR3 DNA reads as TGTGCCAGCAGCTTCTCCGGACAGGGTGAAACTGAAGCTTTCTTT. The chain uses TRBV5-6 and TRBJ1-1; 8 bases map to TRBD1. The V gene's germline CDR1 is SGHDT and CDR2 YYEEEE. The CDR3 covers 15 residues. V trimming: 2 bases; J trimming: 5 bases; junction bases outside the gene matches: 8.

V and J are TRBV3-1 (or the pseudogene TRBV3-2) and TRBJ2-2; maybe TRBD2 (5 bases). The CDR3 length is 14 residues. Germline CDR1 is LGHDT and CDR2 is YNNKEL (reference sequence). V was shortened by 1 base and J by 5 bases, with 8 bases between the two germline ends. This CDR3 is CASSQARVTGELFF. CDR3 nucleotides: TGTGCCAGCAGCCAAGCGAGGGTTACCGGGGAGCTGTTTTTT.

The genes are TRBV3-1 (or the pseudogene TRBV3-2) and TRBJ2-1; D perhaps matches TRBD2 (5 bases). The CDR3 is made up of 15 amino acids. Trimming took 0 bases from V and 5 from J, leaving 11 bases between them. Germline V gene sequence: CDR1 LGHDT, CDR2 YNNKEL (reference sequence). Here the CDR3 reads CASSQDQASHNEQFF. Here the CDR3 DNA reads TGTGCCAGCAGCCAAGATCAGGCTAGCCACAATGAGCAGTTCTTC.

This chain connects TRBV27 to TRBJ2-1; 9 positions match TRBD2. CDR3 length equals 15 residues. The ends lost 7 bases at V and 8 bases at J; junction bases unmatched: 12. CDR1 is MNHEY and CDR2 is SMNVEV in the germline V gene (reference sequence). The CDR3 here is CASTTRREGRYEQFF. CDR3 DNA sequence: TGTGCCAGCACCACACGGCGGGAGGGCCGTTATGAGCAGTTCTTC.

This chain joins TRBV5-1 and TRBJ1-2, with 8 nucleotides matching TRBD1. Germline V gene data show CDR1 as SGHRS and CDR2 as YFSETQ. CDR3 length: 15 amino acids. V lost 0 bases, J lost 7 bases, and 8 bases stayed unmatched. CDR3 protein: CASSLDAGGASGYTF. The CDR3 DNA reads TGCGCCAGCAGCTTGGATGCAGGGGGCGCTTCTGGCTACACCTTC. Variable domain in full (rest from reference TRBV5-1 and TRBJ1-2): KAGVTQTPRYLIKTRGQQVTLSCSPISGHRSVSWYQQTPGQGLQFLFEYFSETQRNKGNFPGRFSGRQFSNSRSEMNVSTLELGDSALYLCASSLDAGGASGYTFGSGTRLTVV.

J is TRBJ2-3 and V is TRBV5-6, with 12 bases aligning to TRBD1. Germline-derived CDR1 and CDR2 are SGHDT and YYEEEE. The CDR3 loop spans 18 amino acids. V shed 4 bases, J shed 3 bases, and the junction held 12 bases outside the gene matches. CDR3 sequence reads: CASSAPGQGALGTDTQYF. Written as DNA, the CDR3 is TGTGCCAGCAGCGCCCCGGGACAGGGGGCGCTTGGTACAGATACGCAGTATTTT. Filled out from reference TRBV5-6 and TRBJ2-3, the complete variable domain reads DAGVTQSPTHLIKTRGQQVTLRCSPKSGHDTVSWYQQALGQGPQFIFQYYEEEERQRGNFPDRFSGHQFPNYSSELNVNALLLGDSALYLCASSAPGQGALGTDTQYFGPGTRLTVL.

CDR3 protein: CASSSQGLNQPQHF. DNA for the CDR3: TGTGCCAGCAGCTCCCAGGGATTGAATCAGCCCCAGCATTTT. V is TRBV5-4 and J is TRBJ1-5, with D possibly matching TRBD1 (5 bases). Trimming stripped 3 bases from V and 4 bases from J, with 11 bases between. CDR1 and CDR2 from the germline V gene are SGHNT and YYREEE (reference sequence). The CDR3 has 14 amino acids.

This chain uses TRBV14 with TRBJ2-3, with D unclear. This CDR3 region has 15 residues. Germline V gene sequence: CDR1 SGHDN, CDR2 FVKESK. Trimming removed 2 bases at V and 1 base at J, with 10 bases between. The CDR3 region has the DNA TGTGCCAGCAGCCAACGTCTACCTCGCACAGATACGCAGTATTTT. This translates into CASSQRLPRTDTQYF.